These 15 T cell receptor beta chains originate from one sample sequenced in a study of blood T cell repertoires in COVID-19. The repertoire was sequenced with immunoSEQ multiplex PCR; TCRdb's copy has only in-frame clones and lacks some. This sample carries more than 200,000 clones, around 84% of them seen once, and the ten largest clones take about 1.7%. Sequenced: PBMCs or T cells enriched from blood (not recorded which). Receptors originate from a man in his forties or fifties who had recovered from COVID-19.

In its sample, this clone was seen a few times. The chain carries TRBV11-2 and TRBJ1-1; D is unresolved. The germline V gene encodes CDR1 SGHAT and CDR2 FQNNGV. This CDR3 contains 15 residues. Trimming removed 6 bases at V and 0 bases at J, with 14 bases between. The CDR3, as DNA: TGTGCCAGCAGATCGGGTCGGGTTTTGAACACTGAAGCTTTCTTT. Residues: CASRSGRVLNTEAFF.

The V gene is TRBV7-9, the J gene TRBJ2-7; a weak D match, TRBD1 (6 bases). Per the germline V gene, CDR1 is SEHNR and CDR2 is FQNEAQ (reference sequence). V was clipped by 4 bases and J by 7 bases, with 20 bases between them. This CDR3 region has 15 residues. CDR3 loop: CASSSATGPLGEQYF. DNA of the CDR3: TGTGCCAGCAGCTCTGCGACAGGCCCTCTGGGGGAGCAGTACTTC.

The genes are TRBV4-3 and TRBJ1-1; TRBD1 matches at 9 bases. Per germline, CDR1 LGHNA and CDR2 YSLEER. Germline trimming cut 3 bases from V and 1 base from J; bases unmatched to any gene: 3. The CDR3 sequence is 15 residues long. The chain's CDR3 is CASSHRDRENTEAFF. The CDR3 coding sequence is TGCGCCAGCAGCCACCGGGACAGGGAGAACACTGAAGCTTTCTTT.

The CDR3 here is CATSEGDRASEAFF. The CDR3 bases are TGTGCCACCTCGGAAGGGGACAGGGCCTCGGAAGCTTTCTTT. The chain uses TRBV19 and TRBJ1-1; TRBD1 agrees at 9 bases. The CDR3 is 14 amino acids. After removal of 10 bases from V and 8 bases from J, the junction contained 14 bases not matched to a gene. Per the germline V gene, CDR1 is LNHDA and CDR2 is SQIVND (reference sequence).

J is TRBJ1-5 and V is TRBV3-1 (or the pseudogene TRBV3-2), with 7 bases aligning to TRBD1. Germline-derived CDR1 and CDR2 are LGHDT and YNNKEL (reference sequence). The V gene end was trimmed by 3 bases and the J gene end by 7 bases; junction bases not matched to a gene: 9. There are 15 residues in the CDR3. The CDR3 region is CASSQNRGLGQPQHF. Here the CDR3 DNA reads TGTGCCAGCAGCCAGAACAGGGGTCTAGGGCAGCCCCAGCATTTT.

This clone was found a few times. This sample also contains other DNA sequences that code for the same CDR3. The chain joins TRBV28 to TRBJ1-2; unclear D gene. Between the trimmed V and J ends, which lost 2 bases and 2 bases, there was a span of 6 bases. The CDR3 consists of 13 residues. Germline V CDR1 and CDR2: MDHEN, SYDVKM. The CDR3 coding sequence is TGTGCCAGCAGTTTAGGCCGCAACTATGGCTACACCTTC. Translating it yields CASSLGRNYGYTF.

The rearrangement links TRBV27 to TRBJ2-5; TRBD1 aligns across 7 bases. Unmatched junction bases numbered 9, after V lost 6 bases and J lost 2 bases. In germline, CDR1 is MNHEY, CDR2 SMNVEV (reference sequence). The CDR3 length is 15 residues. The CDR3 region has the DNA TGTGCCAGCAGCCAAACGCGGACAGGTCAAGAGACCCAGTACTTC. Protein sequence: CASSQTRTGQETQYF.

The chain has TRBV5-4 and TRBJ2-3; D is uncertain. The V end lost 4 bases, the J end lost 1 base, and 13 bases lay between the germline ends. The CDR3 has 15 residues. CDR1 and CDR2 (germline): SGHNT, YYREEE (reference sequence). In DNA, the CDR3 is TGTGCCAGCAGCCCGAAGTACTTCGGCACAGATACGCAGTATTTT. It encodes CASSPKYFGTDTQYF.

The chain carries TRBV19 and TRBJ2-7; 8 bases align to TRBD2. Germline V gene lookup returns CDR1 LNHDA and CDR2 SQIVND (reference sequence). The CDR3 loop spans 14 amino acids. V was pared by 6 bases and J by 7 bases, with 11 bases of the junction left unmatched. The CDR3 loop is CASRASGQTREQYF. CDR3 DNA sequence: TGTGCCAGTAGGGCTAGCGGGCAAACCCGGGAGCAGTACTTC.

This clone showed up just a few times. The rearrangement uses TRBV19 and TRBJ1-5, with 8 positions matching TRBD1. Germline CDR1 is LNHDA and CDR2 is SQIVND (reference sequence). CDR3 length equals 14 residues. Trimming at V came to 2 bases and at J to 4 bases, leaving 1 base not matched to a gene. CDR3 sequence: CASSITGGNQPQHF. The DNA for the CDR3 is TGTGCCAGTAGTATAACAGGGGGTAATCAGCCCCAGCATTTT. The full variable domain, in which reference TRBV19 and TRBJ1-5 provide the parts outside the CDR3, is DGGITQSPKYLFRKEGQNVTLSCEQNLNHDAMYWYRQDPGQGLRLIYYSQIVNDFQKGDIAEGYSVSREKKESFPLTVTSAQKNPTAFYLCASSITGGNQPQHFGDGTRLSIL.

This clone was counted a few times. The V and J genes are TRBV19 and TRBJ1-5; 9 bases match TRBD1. The CDR3 sequence is 15 residues long. The germline V gene has CDR1 LNHDA and CDR2 SQIVND (reference sequence). J gave up 8 bases and V 3 bases, and 8 bases lay outside the gene matches. The DNA for the CDR3 is TGTGCCAGTAGTATCGCCTGGACAGGGGACAAGCCCCAGCATTTT. It is translated as CASSIAWTGDKPQHF.

This chain connects TRBV7-2 to TRBJ1-2; 9 nucleotides match TRBD1. The CDR3 is 15 residues long. V lost 4 bases, J lost 5 bases, and 8 bases stayed unmatched. CDR1 and CDR2 (germline): SGHTA, FQGNSA. The CDR3, as DNA: TGTGCCAGCAGCTACCGGACAGGGGAGCCTTATGGCTACACCTTC. Amino acid sequence: CASSYRTGEPYGYTF.

The chain has TRBV6-4 and TRBJ1-4; D may be TRBD1 (5 bases). CDR1 and CDR2 (germline): MRHNA, SNTAGT. The CDR3 totals 17 residues. The V gene lost 0 bases and the J gene lost 2 bases, with 13 bases spanning the gap. CDR3 sequence reads: CASSDSKGEATNEKLFF. The CDR3 region has the DNA TGTGCCAGCAGTGACTCGAAAGGGGAGGCCACTAATGAAAAACTGTTTTTT.

The V call is TRBV5-1, the J call TRBJ1-4; tentatively, D is TRBD1 (6 bases). Germline values: CDR1 SGHRS, CDR2 YFSETQ. Trimming took off 3 bases at V and 4 bases at J, with 10 bases between the two ends. This CDR3 contains 14 residues. Written as DNA, the CDR3 is TGCGCCAGCAGCTCACAGGGAATTAATGAAAAACTGTTTTTT. Residues: CASSSQGINEKLFF.

The gene calls are TRBV30 and TRBJ1-2; TRBD1 aligns across 8 bases. The CDR3 length is 13 residues. V was clipped by 2 bases and J by 8 bases; unmatched bases: 7. Looked up from germline, CDR1 is GTSNPN and CDR2 is SVGIG (reference sequence). For the CDR3, the DNA is TGTGCCTGGAGTACAGGGGGACGGAACGGCTACACCTTC. This encodes CAWSTGGRNGYTF.